In its sample, the clone carrying this T cell receptor (beta chain) was seen once. The source of the sample is a study of T cell changes during pregnancy in multiple sclerosis. The assay was immunoSEQ multiplex PCR, and TCRdb's table has in-frame clones only and misses some. Of around 49,000 clones in the sample, around 89% were seen once. The CDR3 has 17 amino acids. Trimming took 2 bases from V and 1 from J; bases not matched to a gene: 7. Germline V gene lookup returns CDR1 LGHNA and CDR2 YNFKEQ. The TCR sequence derives from a female donor in good health, enrolled as a control in a pregnancy study. The sample consisted of peripheral blood, taken after pregnancy. This chain joins TRBV4-2 and TRBJ2-4; 8 bases map to TRBD1. The DNA of the CDR3 is TGTGCCAGCAGCCAATCGCGACAGGGGAAGGCCAAAAACATTCAGTACTTC. Protein sequence: CASSQSRQGKAKNIQYF.